This T cell receptor (beta chain) was documented in a study of blood T cell repertoires in COVID-19. For the study at large: Collection of acute and convalescent COVID-19 samples took place in the United States, Italy and Spain. From T cells, B-cell-depleted T cells, or PBMCs came the material, which was cDNA or gDNA.

Per the original methods: Amplification of reference gene primers was used by the study to estimate nucleated cell counts. TCRdb's table, derived via immunoSEQ multiplex PCR, lists solely in-frame clones and lacks some. V and J calls and clone size are as listed in that table; D and trimming were resolved from the DNA. In the table there are 190,000 or so clones, approximately 86% of which are singletons. Germline V lookup: CDR1 LNHDA, CDR2 SQIVND (reference sequence). The CDR3 consists of 14 residues. Trimming cost V 0 bases and J 6 bases, with 8 bases left between them. This clone was picked up one time.

The sequenced sample was peripheral blood. This TCR derives from a man aged 40-55 years with active or convalescent COVID-19. The chain recombines TRBV19 with TRBJ2-2; D is ambiguous. The DNA of the CDR3 is TGTGCCAGTAGTATAGAAGTGAGAGCCGGGGAGCTGTTTTTT. Encoded protein: CASSIEVRAGELFF.